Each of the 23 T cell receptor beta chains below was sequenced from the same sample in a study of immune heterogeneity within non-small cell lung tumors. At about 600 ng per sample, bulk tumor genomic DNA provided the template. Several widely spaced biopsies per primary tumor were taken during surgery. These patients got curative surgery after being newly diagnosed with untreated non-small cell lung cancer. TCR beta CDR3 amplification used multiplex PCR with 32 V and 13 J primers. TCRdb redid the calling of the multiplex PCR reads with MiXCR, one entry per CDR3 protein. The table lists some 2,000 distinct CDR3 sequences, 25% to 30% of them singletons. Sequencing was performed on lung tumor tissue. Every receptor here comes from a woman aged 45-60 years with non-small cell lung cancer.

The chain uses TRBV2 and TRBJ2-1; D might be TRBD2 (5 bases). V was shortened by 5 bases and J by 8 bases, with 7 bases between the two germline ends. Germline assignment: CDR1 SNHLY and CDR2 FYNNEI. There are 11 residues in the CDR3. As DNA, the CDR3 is TGTGCCAGCAGTCAGAGGGATGAGCAGTTCTTC. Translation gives CASSQRDEQFF.

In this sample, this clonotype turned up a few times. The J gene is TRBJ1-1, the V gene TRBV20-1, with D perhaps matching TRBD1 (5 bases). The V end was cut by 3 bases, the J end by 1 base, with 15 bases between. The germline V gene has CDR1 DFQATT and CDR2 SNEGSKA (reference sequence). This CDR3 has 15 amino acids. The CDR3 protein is CSASKTPGQNTEAFF. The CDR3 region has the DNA TGCAGTGCTAGTAAAACTCCAGGACAGAACACTGAAGCTTTCTTT.

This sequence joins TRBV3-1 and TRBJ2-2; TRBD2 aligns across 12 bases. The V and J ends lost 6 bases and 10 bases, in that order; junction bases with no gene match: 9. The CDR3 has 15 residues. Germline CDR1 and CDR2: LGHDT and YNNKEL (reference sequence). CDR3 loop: CASRPTSGSSKELFF. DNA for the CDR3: TGTGCCAGCAGGCCGACTAGCGGGAGTAGTAAGGAGCTGTTTTTT. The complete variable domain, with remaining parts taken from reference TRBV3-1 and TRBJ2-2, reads DTAVSQTPKYLVTQMGNDKSIKCEQNLGHDTMYWYKQDSKKFLKIMFSYNNKELIINETVPNRFSPKSPDKAHLNLHINSLELGDSAVYFCASRPTSGSSKELFFGEGSRLTVL.

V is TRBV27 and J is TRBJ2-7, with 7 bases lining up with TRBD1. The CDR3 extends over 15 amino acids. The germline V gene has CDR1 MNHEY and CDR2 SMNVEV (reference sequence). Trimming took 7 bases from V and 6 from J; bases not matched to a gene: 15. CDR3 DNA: TGTGCCAGCAAGCATCCGGGACAGTGCTTTCCCGAGCAGTACTTC. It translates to CASKHPGQCFPEQYF.

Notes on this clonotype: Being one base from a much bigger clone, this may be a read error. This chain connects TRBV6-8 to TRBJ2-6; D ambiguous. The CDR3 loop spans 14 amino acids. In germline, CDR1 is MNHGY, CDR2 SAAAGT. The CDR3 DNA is TGTTCCAGCAGTTACGACTCTGGGGCCAACGTCCTGACTTTC. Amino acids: CSSSYDSGANVLTF.

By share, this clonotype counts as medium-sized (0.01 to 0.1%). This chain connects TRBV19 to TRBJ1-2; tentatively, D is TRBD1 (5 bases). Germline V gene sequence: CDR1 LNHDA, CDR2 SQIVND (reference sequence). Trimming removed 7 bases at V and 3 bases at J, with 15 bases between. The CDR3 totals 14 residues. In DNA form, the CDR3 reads TGTGCCAGTACCGACTCGGGGACCTACTATGGCTACACCTTC. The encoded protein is CASTDSGTYYGYTF.

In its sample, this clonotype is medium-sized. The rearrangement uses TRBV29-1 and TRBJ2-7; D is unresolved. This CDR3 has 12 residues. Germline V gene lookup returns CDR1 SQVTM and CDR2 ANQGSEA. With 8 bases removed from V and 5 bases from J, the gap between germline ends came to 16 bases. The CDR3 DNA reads TGCAGCACACGGGCCGGTGGAAACGAGCAGTACTTC. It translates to CSTRAGGNEQYF.

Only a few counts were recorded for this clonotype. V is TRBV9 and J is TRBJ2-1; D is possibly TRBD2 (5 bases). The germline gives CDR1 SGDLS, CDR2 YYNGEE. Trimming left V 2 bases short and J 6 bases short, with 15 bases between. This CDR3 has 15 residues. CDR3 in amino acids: CASSVDPGSGNEQFF. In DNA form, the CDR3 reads TGTGCCAGCAGCGTGGACCCTGGGAGTGGCAATGAGCAGTTCTTC.

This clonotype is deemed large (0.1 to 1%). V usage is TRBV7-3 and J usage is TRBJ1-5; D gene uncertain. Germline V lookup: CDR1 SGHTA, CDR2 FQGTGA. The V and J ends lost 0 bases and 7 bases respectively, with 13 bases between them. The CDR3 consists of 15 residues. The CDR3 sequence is CASSLTTGSGQPQHF. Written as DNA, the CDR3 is TGTGCCAGCAGCTTAACGACGGGCTCAGGACAGCCCCAGCATTTT.

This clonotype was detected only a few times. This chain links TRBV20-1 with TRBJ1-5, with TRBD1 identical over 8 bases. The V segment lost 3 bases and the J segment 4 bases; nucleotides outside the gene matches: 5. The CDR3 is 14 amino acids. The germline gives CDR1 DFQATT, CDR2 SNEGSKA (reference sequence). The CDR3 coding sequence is TGCAGTGCTAGCCGGGACAGGCTAAATCAGCCCCAGCATTTT. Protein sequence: CSASRDRLNQPQHF.

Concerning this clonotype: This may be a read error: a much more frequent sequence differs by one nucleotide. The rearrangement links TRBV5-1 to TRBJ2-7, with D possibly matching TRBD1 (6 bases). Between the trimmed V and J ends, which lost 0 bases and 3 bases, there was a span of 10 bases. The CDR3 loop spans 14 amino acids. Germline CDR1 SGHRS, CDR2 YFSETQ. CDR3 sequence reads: CASSLERGFYEQYF. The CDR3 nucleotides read TGCGCCAGCAGCTTGGAGAGGGGGTTCTACGAGCAGTACTTC.

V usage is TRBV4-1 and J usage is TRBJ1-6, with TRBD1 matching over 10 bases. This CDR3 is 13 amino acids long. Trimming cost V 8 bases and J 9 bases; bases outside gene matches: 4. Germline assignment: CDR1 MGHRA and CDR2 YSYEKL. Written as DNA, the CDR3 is TGCGCCAGCCAGGGACAGGGGCTTTCACCCCTCCACTTT. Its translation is CASQGQGLSPLHF.

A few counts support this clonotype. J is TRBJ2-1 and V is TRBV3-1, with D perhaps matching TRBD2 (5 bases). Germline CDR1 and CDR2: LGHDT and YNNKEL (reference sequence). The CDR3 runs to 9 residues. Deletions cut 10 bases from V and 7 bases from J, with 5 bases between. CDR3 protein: CATGNEQFF. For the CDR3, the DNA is TGTGCCACGGGAAATGAGCAGTTCTTC.

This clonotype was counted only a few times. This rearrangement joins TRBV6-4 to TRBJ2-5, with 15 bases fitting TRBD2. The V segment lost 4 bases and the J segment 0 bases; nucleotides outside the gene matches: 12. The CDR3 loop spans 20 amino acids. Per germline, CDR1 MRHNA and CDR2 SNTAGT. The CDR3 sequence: CASSALPGLAGGNNQETQYF. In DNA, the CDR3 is TGTGCCAGCAGTGCTCTTCCGGGACTAGCGGGGGGAAATAACCAAGAGACCCAGTACTTC.

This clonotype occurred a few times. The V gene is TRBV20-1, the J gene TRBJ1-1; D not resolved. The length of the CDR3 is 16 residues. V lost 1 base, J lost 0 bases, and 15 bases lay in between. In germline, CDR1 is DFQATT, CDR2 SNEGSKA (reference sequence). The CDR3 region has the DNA TGCAGTGCTAGAGTAATTCCTCCCGCGGTGAACACTGAAGCTTTCTTT. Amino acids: CSARVIPPAVNTEAFF.

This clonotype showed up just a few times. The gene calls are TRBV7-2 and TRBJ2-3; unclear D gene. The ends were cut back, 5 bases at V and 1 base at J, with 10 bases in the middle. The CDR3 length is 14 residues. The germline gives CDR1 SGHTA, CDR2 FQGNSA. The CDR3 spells CASSPEVGTDTQYF. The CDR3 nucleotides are TGTGCCAGCAGCCCCGAGGTCGGCACAGATACGCAGTATTTT.

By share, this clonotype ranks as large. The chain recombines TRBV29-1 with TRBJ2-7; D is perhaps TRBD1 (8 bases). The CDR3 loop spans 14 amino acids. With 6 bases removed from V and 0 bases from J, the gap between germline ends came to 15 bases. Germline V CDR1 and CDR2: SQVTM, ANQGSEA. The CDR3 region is CSVAGQESSYEQYF. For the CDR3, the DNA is TGCAGCGTAGCGGGACAGGAGAGCTCCTACGAGCAGTACTTC.

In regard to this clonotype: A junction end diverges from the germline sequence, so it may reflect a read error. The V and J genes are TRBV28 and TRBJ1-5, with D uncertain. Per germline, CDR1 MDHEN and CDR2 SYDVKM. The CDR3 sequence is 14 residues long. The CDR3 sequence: CASSLGQTNHPQHF. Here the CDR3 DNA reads TGTGCCAGCAGTTTAGGGCAGACCAATCATCCCCAGCATTTT.

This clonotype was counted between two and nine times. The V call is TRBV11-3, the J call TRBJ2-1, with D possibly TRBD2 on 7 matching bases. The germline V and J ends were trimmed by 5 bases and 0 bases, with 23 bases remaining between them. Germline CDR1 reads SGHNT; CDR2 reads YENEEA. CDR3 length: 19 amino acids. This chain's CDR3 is CASSQRLAGALSSYNEQFF. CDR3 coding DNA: TGTGCCAGCAGCCAACGGCTGGCGGGGGCCTTAAGCTCCTACAATGAGCAGTTCTTC. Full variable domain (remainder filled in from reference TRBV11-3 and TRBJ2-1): EAGVVQSPRYKIIEKKQPVAFWCNPISGHNTLYWYLQNLGQGPELLIRYENEEAVDDSQLPKDRFSAERLKGVDSTLKIQPAELGDSAVYLCASSQRLAGALSSYNEQFFGPGTRLTVL.

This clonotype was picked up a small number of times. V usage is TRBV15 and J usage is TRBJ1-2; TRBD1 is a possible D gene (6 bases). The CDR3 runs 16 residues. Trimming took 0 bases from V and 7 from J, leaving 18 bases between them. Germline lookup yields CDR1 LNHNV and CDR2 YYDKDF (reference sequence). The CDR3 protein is CATSRDPGRGGFGYTF. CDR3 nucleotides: TGTGCCACCAGCAGAGATCCGGGCAGGGGAGGATTTGGCTACACCTTC.

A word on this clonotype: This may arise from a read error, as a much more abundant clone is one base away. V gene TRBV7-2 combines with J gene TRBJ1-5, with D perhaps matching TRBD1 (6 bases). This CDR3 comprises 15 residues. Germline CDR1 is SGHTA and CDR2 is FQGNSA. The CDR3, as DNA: TGTGCCAGCAGCTTAGCGACAGGCCAGAATCAGTCCCAGCATTTT. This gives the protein CASSLATGQNQSQHF.

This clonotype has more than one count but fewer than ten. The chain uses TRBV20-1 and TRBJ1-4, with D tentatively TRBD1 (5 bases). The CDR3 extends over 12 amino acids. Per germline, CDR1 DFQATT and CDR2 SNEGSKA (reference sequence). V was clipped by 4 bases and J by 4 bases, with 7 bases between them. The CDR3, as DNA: TGCAGTGCTAAGGGGATTAATGAAAAACTGTTTTTT. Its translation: CSAKGINEKLFF.

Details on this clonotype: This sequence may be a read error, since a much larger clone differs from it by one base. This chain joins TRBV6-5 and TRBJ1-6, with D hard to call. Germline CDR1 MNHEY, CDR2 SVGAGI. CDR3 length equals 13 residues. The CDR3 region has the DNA TGTGTCAGCAGTTCGAAAAACGATTCACCCCTCCACTTT. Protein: CVSSSKNDSPLHF.